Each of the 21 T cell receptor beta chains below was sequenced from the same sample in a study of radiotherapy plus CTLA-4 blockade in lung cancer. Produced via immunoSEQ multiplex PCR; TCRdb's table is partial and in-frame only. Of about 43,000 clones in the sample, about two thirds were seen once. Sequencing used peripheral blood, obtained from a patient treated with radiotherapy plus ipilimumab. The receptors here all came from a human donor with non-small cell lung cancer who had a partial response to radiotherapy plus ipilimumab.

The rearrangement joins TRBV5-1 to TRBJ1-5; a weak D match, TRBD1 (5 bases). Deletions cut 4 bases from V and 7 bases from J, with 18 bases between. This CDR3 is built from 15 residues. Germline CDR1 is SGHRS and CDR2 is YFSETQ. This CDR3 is CASSPEPGLRQPQHF. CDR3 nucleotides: TGCGCCAGCAGCCCGGAACCAGGGTTACGGCAGCCCCAGCATTTT. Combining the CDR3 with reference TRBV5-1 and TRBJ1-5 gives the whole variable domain KAGVTQTPRYLIKTRGQQVTLSCSPISGHRSVSWYQQTPGQGLQFLFEYFSETQRNKGNFPGRFSGRQFSNSRSEMNVSTLELGDSALYLCASSPEPGLRQPQHFGDGTRLSIL.

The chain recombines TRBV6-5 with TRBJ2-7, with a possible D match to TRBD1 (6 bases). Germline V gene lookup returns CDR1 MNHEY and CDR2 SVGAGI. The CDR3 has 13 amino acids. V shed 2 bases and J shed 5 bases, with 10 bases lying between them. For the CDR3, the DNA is TGTGCCAGCAGTTACAACAGGGCCCACGAGCAGTACTTC. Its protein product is CASSYNRAHEQYF.

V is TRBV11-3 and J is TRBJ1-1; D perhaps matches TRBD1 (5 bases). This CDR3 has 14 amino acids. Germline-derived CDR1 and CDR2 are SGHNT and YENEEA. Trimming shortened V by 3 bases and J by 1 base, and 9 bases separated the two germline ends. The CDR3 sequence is CASSFGGTNTEAFF. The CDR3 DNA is TGTGCCAGCAGCTTCGGCGGGACGAACACTGAAGCTTTCTTT.

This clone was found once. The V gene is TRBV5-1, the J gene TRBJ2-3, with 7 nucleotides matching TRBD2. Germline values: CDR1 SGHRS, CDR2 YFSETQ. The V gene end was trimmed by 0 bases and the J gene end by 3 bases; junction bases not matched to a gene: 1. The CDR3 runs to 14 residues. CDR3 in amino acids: CASSLGLATDTQYF. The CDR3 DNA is TGCGCCAGCAGCTTGGGACTAGCAACAGATACGCAGTATTTT.

CDR3 sequence (DNA): TGCAGCGTTGCCGGACAGGGGGCAGGGACCCAGTACTTC. Translating gives CSVAGQGAGTQYF. The gene calls are TRBV29-1 and TRBJ2-5; 11 bases map to TRBD1. Germline assignment: CDR1 SQVTM and CDR2 ANQGSEA. The length of the CDR3 is 13 residues. The junction had 5 bases not matched to a gene; V was cut back by 4 bases and J by 7 bases.

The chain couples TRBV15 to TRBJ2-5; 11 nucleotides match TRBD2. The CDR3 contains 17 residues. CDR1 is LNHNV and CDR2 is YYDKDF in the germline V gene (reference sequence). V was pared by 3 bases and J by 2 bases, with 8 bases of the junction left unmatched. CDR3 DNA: TGTGCCACCAGCAGGAAGGGACTAGCGGAGAAACAAGAGACCCAGTACTTC. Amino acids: CATSRKGLAEKQETQYF.

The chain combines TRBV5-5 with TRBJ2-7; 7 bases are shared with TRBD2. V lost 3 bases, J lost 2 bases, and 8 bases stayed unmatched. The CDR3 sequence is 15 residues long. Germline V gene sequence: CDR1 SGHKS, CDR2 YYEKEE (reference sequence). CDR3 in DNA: TGTGCCAGCAGCTCCCTAGCTAGCGGTACCTACGAGCAGTACTTC. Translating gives CASSSLASGTYEQYF.

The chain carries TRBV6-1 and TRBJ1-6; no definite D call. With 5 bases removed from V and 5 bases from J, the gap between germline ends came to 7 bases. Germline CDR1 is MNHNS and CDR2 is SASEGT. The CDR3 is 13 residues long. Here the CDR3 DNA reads TGTGCCAGCAGTCTCCGTGATAATTCACCCCTCCACTTT. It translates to CASSLRDNSPLHF.

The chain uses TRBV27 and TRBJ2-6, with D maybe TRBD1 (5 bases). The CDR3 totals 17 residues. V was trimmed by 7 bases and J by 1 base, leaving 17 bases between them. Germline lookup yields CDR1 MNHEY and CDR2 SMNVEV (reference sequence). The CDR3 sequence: CASTLWGTESGANVLTF. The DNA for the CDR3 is TGTGCCAGCACCTTATGGGGCACGGAATCTGGGGCCAACGTCCTGACTTTC.

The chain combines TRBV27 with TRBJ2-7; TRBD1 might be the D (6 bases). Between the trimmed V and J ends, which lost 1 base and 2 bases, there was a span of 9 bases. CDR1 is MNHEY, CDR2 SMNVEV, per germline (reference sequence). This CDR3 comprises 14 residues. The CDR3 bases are TGTGCCAGCAGTTTATACGAGGGGGCCTACGAGCAGTACTTC. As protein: CASSLYEGAYEQYF.

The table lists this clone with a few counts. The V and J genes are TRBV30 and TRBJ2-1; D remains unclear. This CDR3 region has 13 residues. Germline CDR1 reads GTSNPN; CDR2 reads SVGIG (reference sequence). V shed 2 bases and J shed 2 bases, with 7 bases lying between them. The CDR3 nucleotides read TGTGCCTGGAGTCTCGGTGCCTACAATGAGCAGTTCTTC. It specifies CAWSLGAYNEQFF.

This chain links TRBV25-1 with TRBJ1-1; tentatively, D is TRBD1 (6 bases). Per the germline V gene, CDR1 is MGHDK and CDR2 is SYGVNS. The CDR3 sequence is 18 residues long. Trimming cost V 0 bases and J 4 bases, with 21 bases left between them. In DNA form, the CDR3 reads TGTGCCAGCAGTGAATACGGTCTCTTCAGGGGCGGAGGCACTGAAGCTTTCTTT. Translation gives CASSEYGLFRGGGTEAFF.

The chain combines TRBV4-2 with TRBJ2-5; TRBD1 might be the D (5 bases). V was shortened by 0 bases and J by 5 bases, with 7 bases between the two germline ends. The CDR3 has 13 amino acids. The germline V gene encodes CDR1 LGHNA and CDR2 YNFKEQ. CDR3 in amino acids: CASSQDRGETQYF. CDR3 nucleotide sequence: TGTGCCAGCAGCCAAGATAGGGGTGAGACCCAGTACTTC.

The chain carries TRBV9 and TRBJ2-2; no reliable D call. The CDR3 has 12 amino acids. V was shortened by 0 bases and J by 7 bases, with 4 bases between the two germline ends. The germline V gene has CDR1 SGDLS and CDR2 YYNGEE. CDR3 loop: CASSVGGGELFF. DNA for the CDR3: TGTGCCAGCAGCGTAGGCGGCGGGGAGCTGTTTTTT.

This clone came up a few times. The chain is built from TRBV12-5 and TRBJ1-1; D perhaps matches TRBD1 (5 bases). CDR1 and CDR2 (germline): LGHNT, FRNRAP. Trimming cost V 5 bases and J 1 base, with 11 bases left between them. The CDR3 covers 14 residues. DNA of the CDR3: TGTGCTAGTGGTCCCGGACACCCGAACACTGAAGCTTTCTTT. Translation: CASGPGHPNTEAFF.

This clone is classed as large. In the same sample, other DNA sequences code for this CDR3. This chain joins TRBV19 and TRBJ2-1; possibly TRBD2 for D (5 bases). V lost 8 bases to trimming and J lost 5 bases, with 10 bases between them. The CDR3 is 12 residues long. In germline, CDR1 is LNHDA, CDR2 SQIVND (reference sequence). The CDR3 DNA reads TGTGCCAGTTCGGACTGGAACAATGAGCAGTTCTTC. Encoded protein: CASSDWNNEQFF.

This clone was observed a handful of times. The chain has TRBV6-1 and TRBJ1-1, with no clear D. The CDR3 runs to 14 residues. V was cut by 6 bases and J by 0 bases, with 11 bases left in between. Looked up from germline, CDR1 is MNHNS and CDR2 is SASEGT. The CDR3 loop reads CASRSLGVNTEAFF. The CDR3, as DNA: TGTGCCAGCAGGAGCCTCGGGGTGAACACTGAAGCTTTCTTT.

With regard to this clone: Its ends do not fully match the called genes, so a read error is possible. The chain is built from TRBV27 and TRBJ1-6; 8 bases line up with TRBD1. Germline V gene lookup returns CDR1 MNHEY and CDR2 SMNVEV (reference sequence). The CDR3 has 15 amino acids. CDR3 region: CASSPDRVSNSPLRF. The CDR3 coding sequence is TGTGCCAGCAGCCCGGACAGGGTGAGCAATTCACCCCTCCGCTTT.

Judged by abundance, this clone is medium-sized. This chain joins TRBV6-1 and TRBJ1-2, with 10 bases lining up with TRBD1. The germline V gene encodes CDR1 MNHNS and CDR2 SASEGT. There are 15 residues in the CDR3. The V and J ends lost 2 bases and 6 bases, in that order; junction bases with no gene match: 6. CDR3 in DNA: TGTGCCAGCAGTGAACGGGGACAGGGGATTGATGGCTACACCTTC. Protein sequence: CASSERGQGIDGYTF.

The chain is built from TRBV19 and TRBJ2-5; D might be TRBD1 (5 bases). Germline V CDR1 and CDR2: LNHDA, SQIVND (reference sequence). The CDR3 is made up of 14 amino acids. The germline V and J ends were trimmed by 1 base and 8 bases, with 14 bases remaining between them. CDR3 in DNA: TGTGCCAGTAGTATAGGTCCAGGGTCGGCAACCCAGTACTTC. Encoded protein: CASSIGPGSATQYF.

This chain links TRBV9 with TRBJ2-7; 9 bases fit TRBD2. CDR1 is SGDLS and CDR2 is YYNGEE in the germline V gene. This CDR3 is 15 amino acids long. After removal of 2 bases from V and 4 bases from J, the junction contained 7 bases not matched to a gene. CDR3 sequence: CASSVQAGGSYEQYF. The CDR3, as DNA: TGTGCCAGCAGCGTTCAAGCGGGGGGATCGTACGAGCAGTACTTC.